A single sample is the source of the 26 T cell receptor beta chains below, sequenced in a study of blood T cell repertoires in COVID-19. TCRdb keeps only in-frame clones here, not all; method: immunoSEQ multiplex PCR. Of more than 95,000 clones detected, approximately 81% appear once; the ten largest clones hold about 39%. Material for sequencing was peripheral blood. These receptors originate from a man aged 35 to 55 with active or convalescent COVID-19.

The chain couples TRBV24-1 to TRBJ2-2, with TRBD1 matching 7 bases. The junction had 3 bases not matched to a gene; V was cut back by 10 bases and J by 5 bases. The CDR3 loop spans 12 amino acids. CDR1 and CDR2 from the germline V gene are KGHDR and SFDVKD. The DNA of the CDR3 is TGTGCCACAAGCAGGGGGACCGGGGAGCTGTTTTTT. Protein product: CATSRGTGELFF.

The CDR3 bases are TGCGCCAGCAGTGAGGGGCGAACCCTCAGCACAGATACGCAGTATTTT. Translation gives CASSEGRTLSTDTQYF. The rearrangement links TRBV10-1 to TRBJ2-3, with D hard to call. The CDR3 has 16 residues. V shed 2 bases and J shed 0 bases, with 12 bases lying between them. Germline V CDR1 and CDR2: WNHNN, SYGVQD (reference sequence).

V and J are TRBV6-5 and TRBJ1-1, with TRBD1 matching 7 bases. Trimming took 0 bases from V and 2 from J; bases not matched to a gene: 3. Germline V gives CDR1 MNHEY, CDR2 SVGAGI. The CDR3 has 15 amino acids. CDR3 residues: CASSYSGQFNTEAFF. Here the CDR3 DNA reads TGTGCCAGCAGTTACTCGGGACAGTTCAACACTGAAGCTTTCTTT.

The rearrangement joins TRBV19 to TRBJ2-1, with D tentatively TRBD2 (6 bases). The CDR3 runs 13 residues. Germline-derived CDR1 and CDR2 are LNHDA and SQIVND (reference sequence). V was clipped by 5 bases and J by 2 bases, with 7 bases between them. Here the CDR3 DNA reads TGTGCCAGTAGTCGGGGGACCTACAATGAGCAGTTCTTC. It is translated as CASSRGTYNEQFF.

The J gene is TRBJ1-1, the V gene TRBV5-1; TRBD1 agrees at 7 bases. The ends lost 0 bases at V and 8 bases at J; junction bases unmatched: 10. CDR1 and CDR2 from the germline V gene are SGHRS and YFSETQ. The CDR3 totals 15 residues. The CDR3 nucleotides are TGCGCCAGCAGCTTGGGGGACAGTTCCTTATCCGAAGCTTTCTTT. This translates into CASSLGDSSLSEAFF.

V is TRBV7-2 and J is TRBJ2-3, with a tentative D call TRBD2 (6 bases). The CDR3 runs to 14 residues. V was trimmed by 2 bases and J by 3 bases, leaving 9 bases between them. Germline-derived CDR1 and CDR2 are SGHTA and FQGNSA. The CDR3 sequence is CASSLRSGTDTQYF. CDR3 nucleotides: TGTGCCAGCAGCTTAAGAAGCGGGACAGATACGCAGTATTTT.

The gene calls are TRBV28 and TRBJ2-2; a weak D match, TRBD2 (7 bases). The CDR3 is made up of 13 amino acids. V gave up 11 bases and J gave up 7 bases, with 17 bases separating them. Germline V lookup: CDR1 MDHEN, CDR2 SYDVKM. CDR3 in amino acids: CAGGGGGVGELFF. The CDR3 DNA reads TGTGCCGGGGGCGGGGGCGGTGTCGGGGAGCTGTTTTTT.

V gene TRBV19 combines with J gene TRBJ1-2; 12 nucleotides match TRBD1. CDR1 is LNHDA, CDR2 SQIVND, per germline (reference sequence). V gave up 4 bases and J gave up 5 bases; unmatched junction bases: 11. The length of the CDR3 is 17 residues. The CDR3 coding sequence is TGTGCCAGTAGTACTACCGGGACAGGGGGCGCATCTTATGGCTACACCTTC. As protein: CASSTTGTGGASYGYTF.

This chain uses TRBV2 with TRBJ2-3, with D tentatively TRBD1 (6 bases). The CDR3 is made up of 14 amino acids. CDR1 is SNHLY and CDR2 is FYNNEI in the germline V gene. V dropped 1 base and J dropped 2 bases, with 7 bases sitting between them. CDR3 sequence: CASSEDRATDTQYF. Here the CDR3 DNA reads TGTGCCAGCAGTGAAGACAGGGCCACAGATACGCAGTATTTT.

This clone showed up just once. One junction end disagrees with the germline gene, perhaps due to a read error. The chain is built from TRBV7-9 and TRBJ1-4, with D unclear. The CDR3 contains 15 residues. Germline V gene data show CDR1 as SEHNR and CDR2 as FQNEAQ (reference sequence). CDR3 nucleotides: TGTGCCAACAGCCCGCCCGCGATGGCTAATGAAAAACTGTTTTTT. Its translation: CANSPPAMANEKLFF.

The CDR3 DNA is TGTGCCAGTAAAAGTACAGGGGCCTATGGCTACACCTTC. Protein: CASKSTGAYGYTF. V is TRBV19 and J is TRBJ1-2; TRBD1 matches 7 bases. The CDR3 contains 13 residues. CDR1 is LNHDA, CDR2 SQIVND, per germline (reference sequence). The ends lost 7 bases at V and 4 bases at J; junction bases unmatched: 6. Supplemented by reference TRBV19 and TRBJ1-2, the full variable domain reads DGGITQSPKYLFRKEGQNVTLSCEQNLNHDAMYWYRQDPGQGLRLIYYSQIVNDFQKGDIAEGYSVSREKKESFPLTVTSAQKNPTAFYLCASKSTGAYGYTFGSGTRLTVV.

Only one count was recorded for this clone. The chain combines TRBV9 with TRBJ2-5, with 11 bases aligning to TRBD2. The CDR3 covers 17 residues. V was clipped by 3 bases and J by 2 bases; unmatched bases: 9. CDR1 and CDR2 from the germline V gene are SGDLS and YYNGEE. The chain's CDR3 is CASSAYGTSGGQETQYF. The CDR3 DNA is TGTGCCAGCAGCGCGTACGGGACTAGCGGAGGGCAAGAGACCCAGTACTTC.

The V call is TRBV7-9, the J call TRBJ1-2, with TRBD1 matching 7 bases. Germline-derived CDR1 and CDR2 are SEHNR and FQNEAQ (reference sequence). The CDR3 is 13 amino acids. The V and J ends lost 6 bases and 1 base, in that order; junction bases with no gene match: 2. This chain's CDR3 is CASRGTVNYGYTF. CDR3 DNA sequence: TGTGCCAGCAGGGGGACAGTTAACTATGGCTACACCTTC.

The chain couples TRBV19 to TRBJ1-1, with D possibly matching TRBD1 (5 bases). The CDR3 consists of 13 residues. Trimming removed 3 bases from V and 7 bases from J, with 12 bases in between. CDR1 and CDR2 (germline): LNHDA, SQIVND (reference sequence). The CDR3 DNA reads as TGTGCCAGTAGTATGCTGGGGGGAGGTGAAGCTTTCTTT. Translated: CASSMLGGGEAFF.

This clone has only a few counts. The V gene is TRBV12-5, the J gene TRBJ1-1, with TRBD1 matching 7 bases. Trimming at V came to 1 base and at J to 6 bases, leaving 8 bases not matched to a gene. The CDR3 is 15 residues long. Germline loops: CDR1 LGHNT, CDR2 FRNRAP. As DNA, the CDR3 is TGTGCTAGTGGTTTGGGTGACAGGGTGAGATCTGAAGCTTTCTTT. The encoded protein is CASGLGDRVRSEAFF.

The CDR3: CASSQESQGSGYTF. The CDR3 region has the DNA TGTGCCAGCAGCCAAGAGTCCCAGGGCTCTGGCTACACCTTC. The chain couples TRBV3-1 (or the pseudogene TRBV3-2) to TRBJ1-2; D is possibly TRBD1 (5 bases). Trimming left V 0 bases short and J 7 bases short, with 12 bases between. The V gene's germline CDR1 is LGHDT and CDR2 YNNKEL (reference sequence). This CDR3 is 14 amino acids long.

The chain is built from TRBV6-5 and TRBJ1-1; a weak D match, TRBD1 (5 bases). The CDR3 runs 13 residues. V was clipped by 2 bases and J by 9 bases, with 13 bases between them. Germline CDR1 and CDR2: MNHEY and SVGAGI. The CDR3 loop reads CASSYDPQGKAFF. The CDR3 region has the DNA TGTGCCAGCAGTTACGACCCCCAGGGAAAAGCTTTCTTT.

The chain links TRBV6-5 to TRBJ1-1; D is ambiguous. Germline CDR1 is MNHEY and CDR2 is SVGAGI. The V end lost 6 bases, the J end lost 5 bases, and 13 bases lay between the germline ends. This CDR3 is 13 amino acids long. Written as DNA, the CDR3 is TGTGCCAGCAGCTTCGTCGGCGGAACTGAAGCTTTCTTT. It translates to CASSFVGGTEAFF.

This clone was observed a single time. The J gene is TRBJ1-4, the V gene TRBV7-2; D perhaps matches TRBD1 (5 bases). Germline CDR1 is SGHTA and CDR2 is FQGNSA. V was pared by 6 bases and J by 7 bases, with 12 bases between. This CDR3 spans 13 amino acids. In DNA form, the CDR3 reads TGTGCCAGCAGTGACCCGGGGGGTGAAAAACTGTTTTTT. Translated, it gives CASSDPGGEKLFF.

In its sample, this clone was seen a few times. The chain uses TRBV28 and TRBJ1-3, with D uncertain. The CDR3 length is 16 residues. V lost 7 bases and J lost 6, with 22 bases in between. The germline V gene has CDR1 MDHEN and CDR2 SYDVKM. The chain's CDR3 is CASTSSGRARENTIYF. The CDR3 DNA reads TGTGCCAGCACCTCTTCCGGGAGGGCAAGAGAAAACACCATATATTTT.

The count of this clone is one. The chain carries TRBV12-3 or TRBV12-4 and TRBJ2-2; D gene unclear. V lost 3 bases to trimming and J lost 7 bases, with 6 bases between them. The length of the CDR3 is 12 residues. The chain's CDR3 is CASSLAIGELFF. Written as DNA, the CDR3 is TGTGCCAGCAGTTTGGCAATCGGGGAGCTGTTTTTT.

The V call is TRBV18, the J call TRBJ1-1; perhaps TRBD1 as D (5 bases). The germline gives CDR1 KGHSH, CDR2 LQKENI. The V and J ends lost 3 bases and 7 bases respectively, with 18 bases between them. The CDR3 loop spans 15 amino acids. The CDR3 sequence: CASSPSGLPAGEAFF. Written as DNA, the CDR3 is TGTGCCAGCTCACCGTCGGGACTCCCGGCAGGTGAAGCTTTCTTT.

The rearrangement links TRBV27 to TRBJ1-1; possibly TRBD1 for D (5 bases). The V end was cut by 4 bases, the J end by 10 bases, with 10 bases between. The CDR3 totals 11 residues. Germline V CDR1 and CDR2: MNHEY, SMNVEV (reference sequence). The CDR3 here is CASSSSGSAFF. The CDR3 coding sequence is TGTGCCAGCAGTTCCTCAGGGTCAGCTTTCTTT.

The genes are TRBV6-5 and TRBJ2-3, with 10 positions matching TRBD2. From germline, CDR1 is MNHEY and CDR2 SVGAGI. This CDR3 comprises 15 residues. J was trimmed by 4 bases and V by 4 bases; bases with no gene match: 5. CDR3 protein: CASSSTAGGSDTQYF. DNA of the CDR3: TGTGCCAGCAGTTCTACAGCGGGAGGGTCAGATACGCAGTATTTT.

CDR3 bases: TGTGCCAGCAGCTCCGGGGGTAAACAGTTCTTC. Residues: CASSSGGKQFF. The chain has TRBV7-3 and TRBJ2-1; maybe TRBD2 (6 bases). Germline loops: CDR1 SGHTA, CDR2 FQGTGA. V was clipped by 4 bases and J by 13 bases, with 11 bases between them. This CDR3 is built from 11 residues.

The V call is TRBV7-9, the J call TRBJ2-6, with D possibly matching TRBD1 (6 bases). CDR3 length: 17 amino acids. The V end was cut by 4 bases, the J end by 2 bases, with 15 bases between. Germline loops: CDR1 SEHNR, CDR2 FQNEAQ (reference sequence). The CDR3 loop reads CASSSVGQLPGANVLTF. The CDR3 region has the DNA TGTGCCAGCAGCTCGGTTGGACAGCTCCCTGGGGCCAACGTCCTGACTTTC.